What follows are 20 T cell receptor beta chains derived from one specimen sequenced in a study of cytomegalovirus exposure and HLA in healthy donors. 13 Jbeta primers and 60 Vbeta primers were used for the PCR. The protocol was immunoSEQ multiplex PCR, while the TCRdb copy is restricted to in-frame clones and leaves out a portion. The sample holds fewer than 100,000 clones. Sequenced input: PBMCs. The receptors come from a young man in good health and CMV-seropositive.

The J gene is TRBJ1-1, the V gene TRBV28, with a tentative D call TRBD1 (5 bases). The CDR3 spans 13 residues. The V gene's germline CDR1 is MDHEN and CDR2 SYDVKM. V was cut by 6 bases and J by 7 bases, with 15 bases left in between. CDR3 DNA sequence: TGTGCCAGCAGGCTCCCAGGGCATGATGAAGCTTTCTTT. Translation: CASRLPGHDEAFF.

V usage is TRBV5-4 and J usage is TRBJ2-1, with 9 nucleotides matching TRBD1. Germline CDR1 reads SGHNT; CDR2 reads YYREEE (reference sequence). This CDR3 is 13 amino acids long. After removal of 7 bases from V and 5 bases from J, the junction contained 4 bases not matched to a gene. CDR3 coding DNA: TGTGCCAGCGGGACAGGGAGGGACAATGAGCAGTTCTTC. Translating it yields CASGTGRDNEQFF.

The chain couples TRBV5-5 to TRBJ1-4; maybe TRBD1 (5 bases). V was pared by 5 bases and J by 7 bases, with 12 bases between. The germline V gene encodes CDR1 SGHKS and CDR2 YYEKEE (reference sequence). CDR3 size: 13 residues. The CDR3 coding sequence is TGTGCCAGCAGTTACGACGGGGGTGAAAAACTGTTTTTT. Residues: CASSYDGGEKLFF.

This chain connects TRBV19 to TRBJ2-3; 10 nucleotides match TRBD1. The CDR3 is made up of 15 amino acids. The trim removed 4 bases at V and 1 base at J, leaving 2 bases unmatched. From germline, CDR1 is LNHDA and CDR2 SQIVND (reference sequence). CDR3 DNA sequence: TGTGCCAGTAGTAAAGGGACAGGGGGCACAGATACGCAGTATTTT. Protein product: CASSKGTGGTDTQYF.

The chain links TRBV29-1 to TRBJ2-5; 7 nucleotides match TRBD1. Trimming removed 8 bases from V and 4 bases from J; junction bases left unmatched: 10. Germline V gene sequence: CDR1 SQVTM, CDR2 ANQGSEA. The CDR3 contains 13 residues. The chain's CDR3 is CSIRQGMRETQYF. The CDR3 bases are TGCAGCATTCGACAGGGAATGCGAGAGACCCAGTACTTC.

The chain employs TRBV6-6 and TRBJ1-4, with D possibly being TRBD1 (5 bases). The germline V gene has CDR1 MNHNY and CDR2 SVGAGI (reference sequence). The germline V and J ends were trimmed by 4 bases and 0 bases, with 12 bases remaining between them. The CDR3 runs 16 residues. The CDR3 DNA reads TGTGCCAGCAGTTCCCTCCAGGGTACAACTAATGAAAAACTGTTTTTT. Amino acids: CASSSLQGTTNEKLFF.

The CDR3 spells CSVGGGRASDTQYF. In nucleotides, the CDR3 is TGCAGCGTCGGGGGCGGGAGGGCTTCAGATACGCAGTATTTT. The chain has TRBV29-1 and TRBJ2-3, with 9 bases lining up with TRBD2. Germline V gene data show CDR1 as SQVTM and CDR2 as ANQGSEA. Germline trimming cut 6 bases from V and 4 bases from J; bases unmatched to any gene: 8. There are 14 residues in the CDR3.

V is TRBV7-2 and J is TRBJ1-2; D may be TRBD1 (5 bases). The CDR3 totals 14 residues. V lost 4 bases, J lost 5 bases, and 14 bases lay in between. Germline CDR1 is SGHTA and CDR2 is FQGNSA. DNA for the CDR3: TGTGCCAGCAGCTCCCAGACAGCCATATATGGCTACACCTTC. Encoded protein: CASSSQTAIYGYTF.

This rearrangement joins TRBV6-1 to TRBJ2-7; 11 bases are a match to TRBD1. Germline V gives CDR1 MNHNS, CDR2 SASEGT. Trimming at V came to 5 bases and at J to 7 bases, leaving 7 bases not matched to a gene. CDR3 length: 14 residues. In nucleotides, the CDR3 is TGTGCCAGCAGTTCGGGACAGGGGGGTGGAGAGCAGTACTTC. Translation gives CASSSGQGGGEQYF.

The CDR3 sequence: CASSPSQSGGYEGYTF. The CDR3 region has the DNA TGTGCCAGCTCACCATCACAATCAGGGGGCTATGAAGGCTACACCTTC. This rearrangement joins TRBV18 to TRBJ1-2; TRBD1 agrees at 8 bases. The germline V gene encodes CDR1 KGHSH and CDR2 LQKENI. This CDR3 region has 16 residues. With 2 bases clipped from V and 8 bases from J, the junction kept 13 bases outside the gene matches.

The V call is TRBV14, the J call TRBJ2-7; TRBD1 agrees at 7 bases. The V and J ends lost 0 bases and 3 bases, in that order; junction bases with no gene match: 5. This CDR3 contains 15 residues. Germline V CDR1 and CDR2: SGHDN, FVKESK. CDR3 DNA: TGTGCCAGCAGCCAAGAGGACAGGCCGTTCTACGAGCAGTACTTC. Translation: CASSQEDRPFYEQYF.

The rearrangement uses TRBV11-2 and TRBJ2-5; TRBD1 matches at 7 bases. The V gene end was trimmed by 3 bases and the J gene end by 3 bases; junction bases not matched to a gene: 1. CDR1 is SGHAT, CDR2 FQNNGV, per germline. This CDR3 is built from 13 residues. CDR3 protein: CASSFTGEETQYF. The CDR3 DNA reads TGTGCCAGCAGCTTTACAGGGGAAGAGACCCAGTACTTC.

The chain carries TRBV27 and TRBJ2-3; 7 bases map to TRBD1. The CDR3 is 18 residues long. V lost 5 bases and J lost 2; bases outside the gene matches: 16. CDR1 and CDR2 (germline): MNHEY, SMNVEV (reference sequence). The CDR3 nucleotides are TGTGCCAGCAGTCAAGTTTTAGGGACAGATTATTTCACAGATACGCAGTATTTT. It is translated as CASSQVLGTDYFTDTQYF.

This sequence joins TRBV18 and TRBJ2-1; 8 bases are shared with TRBD2. The CDR3 totals 16 residues. Germline V gene lookup returns CDR1 KGHSH and CDR2 LQKENI. Losses at the gene ends were 0 bases for V and 5 bases for J; bases not matched to a gene: 6. This chain's CDR3 is CASSPPAGGRNNEQFF. CDR3 sequence (DNA): TGTGCCAGCTCACCACCCGCGGGAGGTAGGAACAATGAGCAGTTCTTC.

The CDR3 loop reads CASTPWGGSNSPLHF. In DNA form, the CDR3 reads TGTGCCAGCACCCCCTGGGGGGGGTCAAATTCACCCCTCCACTTT. The chain joins TRBV28 to TRBJ1-6, with D possibly TRBD1 on 5 matching bases. V dropped 7 bases and J dropped 7 bases, with 17 bases sitting between them. Looked up from germline, CDR1 is MDHEN and CDR2 is SYDVKM. The CDR3 is made up of 15 amino acids. The complete variable domain, with remaining parts taken from reference TRBV28 and TRBJ1-6, reads DVKVTQSSRYLVKRTGEKVFLECVQDMDHENMFWYRQDPGLGLRLIYFSYDVKMKEKGDIPEGYSVSREKKERFSLILESASTNQTSMYLCASTPWGGSNSPLHFGNGTRLTVT.

The V and J genes are TRBV6-1 and TRBJ2-4; 8 nucleotides line up with TRBD1. CDR3 size: 14 residues. V lost 6 bases, J lost 4 bases, and 5 bases stayed unmatched. CDR1 and CDR2 (germline): MNHNS, SASEGT. The CDR3 spells CASREWTGKNIQYF. DNA for the CDR3: TGTGCCAGCAGGGAATGGACAGGGAAAAACATTCAGTACTTC.

The chain employs TRBV4-2 and TRBJ2-1, with 8 bases fitting TRBD1. The CDR3 is 16 residues long. V lost 4 bases and J lost 0; bases outside the gene matches: 5. Germline V gene lookup returns CDR1 LGHNA and CDR2 YNFKEQ. CDR3 nucleotides: TGTGCCAGCAGCCGCCCCACAGGGGGCTCCTACAATGAGCAGTTCTTC. Protein sequence: CASSRPTGGSYNEQFF.

The rearrangement links TRBV18 to TRBJ2-1; 11 bases fit TRBD2. V lost 3 bases, J lost 8 bases, and 9 bases stayed unmatched. Germline V gene lookup returns CDR1 KGHSH and CDR2 LQKENI. This CDR3 has 16 residues. The CDR3 DNA reads TGTGCCAGCTCACCCCGGACTAGCGGGTTCGTGGATGAGCAGTTCTTC. This codes for CASSPRTSGFVDEQFF.

The chain carries TRBV5-1 and TRBJ2-2; D call uncertain. Looked up from germline, CDR1 is SGHRS and CDR2 is YFSETQ. The length of the CDR3 is 13 residues. The V and J ends lost 4 bases and 6 bases respectively, with 10 bases between them. CDR3 sequence: CASSTTSPGELFF. The CDR3 coding sequence is TGCGCCAGCAGCACAACCAGTCCCGGGGAGCTGTTTTTT.

In nucleotides, the CDR3 is TGCGCCAGCAGTCAGCGGGCCTCCCGTAGCAATCAGCCCCAGCATTTT. Its translation: CASSQRASRSNQPQHF. V and J are TRBV23-1 and TRBJ1-5; D not resolved. TRBV23-1 is an ORF; its function is uncertain. This CDR3 comprises 16 residues. The ends were cut back, 3 bases at V and 0 bases at J, with 12 bases in the middle.